This TCR beta chain was retrieved from a study of T cell responses to AZD1222 COVID-19 vaccine. The overall study: Timing groups of about 4 and about 12 weeks for second doses were pooled.

Sequenced by immunoSEQ multiplex PCR; TCRdb stores in-frame clones only, minus some. The table shows about 110,000 clones, with approximately 88% occurring only once. Findings and limits, study-wide: Close to half of spike-specific TCRs reportedly recognize unmutated variant regions. Clonal diversity was possibly underestimated; the donors were predominantly white British and more often female. Only six people who got AZD1222 tested seropositive at baseline.

The germline V and J ends were trimmed by 0 bases and 0 bases, with 12 bases remaining between them. The CDR3 has 16 residues. Germline V gene lookup returns CDR1 LGHDT and CDR2 YNNKEL (reference sequence). In regard to this clone: Its antigen is undetermined.

The sequence derives from an adult in good health. The J gene is TRBJ2-7, the V gene TRBV3-1 (or the pseudogene TRBV3-2); D is ambiguous. Source: peripheral blood, taken on day 0 of AZD1222 vaccination. The CDR3 sequence is CASSQDWAASSYEQYF. CDR3 in DNA: TGTGCCAGCAGCCAAGATTGGGCAGCTTCCTCCTACGAGCAGTACTTC.